What follows describes a single TCR beta chain. Its antigen target is currently unknown. Per-base quality was not reported, and no clone a single base away is much larger than it. Based on the germline V gene (reference sequence), the CDR1 and CDR2 sequences are SGHNT and YYREEE. V is pared back by 4 bases and J by 2 bases, with 13 bases lying between the germline termini. There are 14 amino acids in the CDR3, from cysteine to phenylalanine inclusive. Here the CDR3 DNA is all that survives: 42 bases in frame from base 1. The sample belongs to a study of cytomegalovirus exposure and HLA in healthy donors (dated by TCRdb to the late 2010s). Background on the whole study: An earlier analysis of some 600 of the donors reported 250 to 350 Gb of sequence data and 117 million unique TCR beta sequences obtained from around 190 million T cells. In an earlier analysis of about 590 of the donors, high-throughput TCR beta sequencing was used to judge whether each TCR beta V gene segment behaved as functional or pseudogenic. Class I and class II HLA loci were covered by the typing at four-digit resolution. The study profiled the T cell repertoires of hundreds of subjects by immunosequencing and related them to cytomegalovirus serostatus. To predict cytomegalovirus infection status, the study combined high-throughput TCR immunosequencing, statistical association of individual TCRs with disease status, and machine learning. An early release that covered roughly 600 HLA-typed donors contained about 300 gigabases of sequencing data and tens of millions of unique TCR sequences. A separate validation cohort of roughly 130 different subjects was used in addition to the approximately 670-subject first cohort. Donor age, sex, ethnicity and CMV serostatus were collected together with the repertoire data. Several DR-DQ haplotypes were treated as single units for association and clustering because of strong linkage in the cohort. The study aimed to test whether cataloging public T cell receptors could reveal signatures of past pathogen exposure. All discovery cohort repertoires had been generated on a single sequencing platform. The number of typed donors differed by locus: 629-630 for A, B, C, DRB1 and DQB1; roughly 510 for DQA1; 606 for DPA1; and 450 to 480 for DPB1. A later analysis re-analyzed previously published TCR beta repertoires from 600 to 850 donors and added high-resolution HLA genotyping to study TCR occurrence patterns. Of the roughly 430 genotyped donors, 65% to 90% fell in the genetic ancestry cluster associated with self-reported Caucasian donors. Genome-wide SNP genotypes for about 60% of the roughly 670 donors were used in a later genetic analysis, which treated that subset as a discovery cohort. Among about 370 genotyped donors of the cohort, an average of about 220,000 unique TCR beta nucleotide sequences was sequenced per donor, of which about 18% were non-productive. Rather than drawing on any new phenotypic data, the later analysis identified candidate immune exposures from TCR beta sequences and the way those sequences occurred across donors.

Points the paper makes about the study in general: A cluster of highly shared sequence variants was judged likely to represent a technical artifact of the sequencing pipeline. The study listed around 160 TCR beta chains as associated with cytomegalovirus. In an earlier analysis of about 540 of the donors, most TCR beta V segments were observed in productive rearrangements about 87% or about 30% of the time, broadly matching IMGT annotations. Linkage disequilibrium might explain the correlated functional status among segregating V segments, but an unknown experimental factor could not be excluded. The classifier was reported to diagnose cytomegalovirus status with high specificity and sensitivity in both the original cohort and the validation cohort. In a later genetic analysis, a missense DCLRE1C variant was associated with V-gene and J-gene trimming of TCR beta chains, and the association was replicated in an independent cohort. In a later analysis, several top co-occurrence clusters were reported to appear linked to parvovirus B19, influenza, CMV and Epstein-Barr virus. According to the authors, the approach could potentially be generalized to other disease states and immunological phenotypes. The cohort was sequenced for TCR beta chains only, and without alpha or paired-chain data the features that could be detected were limited. Across donors, most TCR sequences were observed very rarely, whereas some public TCRs were present in many individuals. A further reported finding was that TCR beta sequences accurately predicted the HLA-A and HLA-B alleles for most subjects in the first cohort. CMV serostatus was the only immune exposure information available for the cohort. Because HLA typing was missing for some donors at each locus, association tests included only the typed subset. Three of the identified cytomegalovirus-associated TCR beta chains were confirmed in vitro to be specific for cytomegalovirus antigens. Specific HLA alleles were associated with over 15,000 TCR beta sequences at a false discovery rate of 0.05 in a later analysis. The presence/absence analyses assumed that sequencing depth was roughly uniform across donors, and that assumption may not be true. In a later analysis, the rate of TCR association differed among HLA loci, with DRB1 alleles having the most associated TCRs and HLA-C alleles having the fewest. About 15 rarely observed V segments, including chromosome 9 orphons, were excluded from the earlier analysis of approximately 500 of the donors because counts were too low. Compared with the approximately 670-donor mean, donors in an Asian-associated ancestry cluster had fewer N-insertions in productive TCRs, according to a later genetic analysis. In a later analysis, most CMV-associated TCR beta chains were found to appear HLA-restricted, with HLA associations seemingly driven largely by CMV exposure. In a later analysis, HLA-associated TCR beta chains showed more clonal expansion and lower generation probabilities than non-associated chains that were equally common. Some IMGT-functional V segments, including TRBV6-2 and TRBV6-3, could not be distinguished by the 87-base-pair reads and were therefore excluded. When HLA alleles, especially DR and DQ, strongly co-occurred, attributing TCR associations to individual alleles was difficult.

Receptor amplification or capture employed the immunoSEQ multiplex PCR assay. A mixture of 60 forward primers for TCR Vbeta segments and 13 reverse primers for TCR Jbeta segments was used in the multiplex PCR. Amplification of the CDR3 region of rearranged TCR beta genes was performed with a multiplex PCR assay on genomic DNA. Amplified TCR beta libraries were sequenced as 87-base-pair reads on the Illumina HiSeq System. From the authors' description of their analysis: In a later analysis, 77 million or so unique TCR beta chains were counted across the roughly 700 repertoires, and roughly 10 million of these chains were shared by at least two donors. To remove PCR and sequencing errors, raw reads were error-corrected and collapsed into unique sequences using a nearest-neighbor algorithm that merged closely related sequences. CDR3 sequences were aligned to IMGT reference sequences to assign V, D and J gene segments. For a sequence to be retained, a match of at least six nucleotides to both a V gene segment and a J gene segment was required. Rearrangements were called productive when the CDR3 lacked stop codons and stayed in frame with V and J; all others were non-productive. CDR3 was defined by IMGT convention, running from the second conserved V-encoded cysteine to the conserved J-encoded phenylalanine. Sequences without an unambiguous match to a single V gene segment were excluded from the earlier analysis of almost 600 of the donors. In an earlier analysis of a few hundred of the donors, V segments were called functional above 56.7% productive rearrangements and were called segregating when the between-donor standard deviation exceeded 5%. A statistical classification framework was built to diagnose cytomegalovirus status from the catalog of TCR beta chain sequences. V and J gene assignment, in a later analysis, came from comparing TCR nucleotide sequences with IMGT/GENE-DB human TR gene sequences. The TCRdist pipeline was used in a later analysis to assign CDR3 sequences and most-parsimonious VDJ recombination scenarios. In a later analysis, each TCR beta chain was defined by its CDR3 amino acid sequence together with its V-gene family, and reads without a unique V-gene family were excluded. In a later analysis, 450 to 600 highly shared, low-generation-probability nucleotide sequences were removed to address suspected cross-contamination and a sequencing artifact. For each public chain, a later analysis derived a clonal expansion index from normalized ranks of inferred template counts within each repertoire. In a later analysis, generation probabilities were computed using a VDJ recombination model fitted to out-of-frame rearrangements, and the results were checked against IGoR. A later analysis scored TCR-TCR, TCR-HLA and TCR-CMV co-occurrence with hypergeometric tests, applying a repertoire-size bias correction to TCR pairs. A later analysis estimated false discovery rates by permuting HLA or CMV assignments 20 times. In a later analysis, co-occurring TCRs were grouped using DBSCAN, and TCRdist sequence similarity was added for clustering within HLA-allele-positive subsets. Repertoires with fewer than 30,000 or more than 120,000 public chains were left out of co-occurrence clustering, as were about 5 repertoires with anomalous nucleotide sharing. TCRdb obtained this table from immuneACCESS and retained in-frame rearrangements with V and J assigned. These tables miss some clones; where compared with another copy, unresolved V genes account for less than half of the shortfall, and the remainder is unexplained. Clonal size and the V and J genes are those of that table, whereas D and trimming came from the DNA. The sample includes some 40,000 clones, with 82% observed a single time. Clones ranked in the top ten supply more than 9% of the sample.

In total, approximately 690 healthy bone marrow donors made up the cohort. Cohort members were all nominally healthy when sampled, although unrecorded immune exposures were likely present. The donor was CMV seropositive and was included in the group of 250 to 350 seropositive cohort members. Each donor provided a peripheral blood sample, and peripheral blood mononuclear cells were used for TCR beta sequencing. The Qiagen DNeasy Blood Extraction Kit was used to extract genomic DNA from the blood cell samples. In this chain, TRBV5-4 is recombined with TRBJ2-7, and the D gene may be TRBD2, 6 bases matching. The sequenced sample consisted of PBMCs. The receptor was derived from a woman under 30 in good health and CMV-seropositive. The CDR3 here reads CASSRGTSPYEQYF. The DNA sequence is given as TGTGCCAGCAGCCGCGGGACTTCGCCCTACGAGCAGTACTTC. The entire variable domain, with the stretches around the CDR3 drawn from the reference TRBV5-4 and TRBJ2-7 proteins, is ETGVTQSPTHLIKTRGQQVTLRCSSQSGHNTVSWYQQALGQGPQFIFQYYREEENGRGNFPPRFSGLQFPNYSSELNVNALELDDSALYLCASSRGTSPYEQYFGPGTRLTVT.